The 13 T cell receptor beta chains below were found in one sample sequenced in a study of CD8+CD57+ T cells in acquired aplastic anemia. Both TCR beta VDJ combination and CDR3 sequence profiling were carried out. Genomic DNA was the template for this profiling. TCRdb independently ran MiXCR on the reads; one entry per CDR3 protein. The sample comprises hundreds of thousands of distinct CDR3 sequences, roughly 82% of which are singletons, and 35% to 50% rests with the top ten. The authors sequenced patients whose flow cytometry had shown CD8+CD57+ cell expansion. Material for sequencing was sorted CD4+, CD8+, or CD8+CD57+ T cells (not recorded which) from PBMCs. All receptors derive from a human donor with aplastic anemia.

The chain couples TRBV9 to TRBJ2-3; D gene unclear. CDR1 is SGDLS, CDR2 YYNGEE, per germline. The CDR3 runs 13 residues. V was clipped by 0 bases and J by 2 bases, with 4 bases between them. The CDR3: CASSVEPTDTQYF. Here the CDR3 DNA reads TGTGCCAGCAGCGTAGAGCCCACAGATACGCAGTATTTT.

This clonotype was seen only once. The V call is TRBV9, the J call TRBJ2-3; a possible D gene is TRBD1 (6 bases). Trimming removed 7 bases at V and 3 bases at J, with 18 bases between. Germline CDR1 and CDR2: SGDLS and YYNGEE. This CDR3 is built from 15 residues. CDR3 sequence: CASGGAGTRTDTQYF. CDR3 nucleotide sequence: TGTGCCAGCGGAGGAGCTGGGACAAGGACAGATACGCAGTATTTT.

Notes on this clonotype: Since the CDR3 does not end with the conserved phenylalanine or tryptophan, this likely comes from a read error. The DNA is omitted, as the CDR3 cannot be located on it reliably, and the CDR3 follows TCRdb's listing. The chain uses TRBV2 and TRBJ2-6; TRBD1 is the table's D call, not checked against the DNA. The CDR3 numbers 16 amino acids, ends counted. Germline CDR1 is SNHLY and CDR2 is FYNNEI. The CDR3 here is CASGDGGTDTPYFGTG.

The chain couples TRBV7-9 to TRBJ1-1; the D is unclear. The CDR3 consists of 15 residues. The V end was cut by 1 base, the J end by 14 bases, with 23 bases between. CDR1 is SEHNR and CDR2 is FQNEAQ in the germline V gene (reference sequence). This chain's CDR3 is CASSLEVTGGTDVFF. CDR3 nucleotide sequence: TGTGCCAGCAGCTTAGAGGTGACCGGCGGCACTGACGTCTTCTTT. Full variable domain (remainder filled in from reference TRBV7-9 and TRBJ1-1): DTGVSQNPRHKITKRGQNVTFRCDPISEHNRLYWYRQTLGQGPEFLTYFQNEAQLEKSRLLSDRFSAERPKGSFSTLEIQRTEQGDSAMYLCASSLEVTGGTDVFFGQGTRLTVV.

This sequence joins TRBV15 and TRBJ2-3; D uncertain. Gene TRBJ2-7 matches the end of the DNA better, so the J call may be wrong. This CDR3 is 14 amino acids long. Germline CDR1 reads LNHNV; CDR2 reads YYDKDF (reference sequence). The CDR3 reads CATSRGSGHDTQYF. Here the CDR3 DNA reads TGTGCCACCAGCAGGGGCTCCGGCCACGATACGCAGTACTTC.

V gene TRBV9 combines with J gene TRBJ2-3; no firm D call. Trimming pared 6 bases from V and 7 bases from J, leaving 12 bases between. Germline CDR1 and CDR2: SGDLS and YYNGEE. CDR3 length: 12 residues. CDR3 nucleotide sequence: TGTGCCAGCAACTGGCCTAGGAATACGCAGTATTTT. It specifies CASNWPRNTQYF.

The chain employs TRBV2 and TRBJ2-5; the match to TRBD2 covers 9 bases. The junction had 18 bases not matched to a gene; V was cut back by 5 bases and J by 14 bases. The CDR3 runs to 15 residues. CDR1 is SNHLY, CDR2 FYNNEI, per germline. In DNA, the CDR3 is TGTGCCAGCAGTTCTAGCGGGGCTTCGAACACGGACGCTTACTTC. This encodes CASSSSGASNTDAYF.

This chain uses TRBV20-1 with TRBJ1-1, with D unclear. The V end was cut by 3 bases, the J end by 2 bases, with 13 bases between. Germline loops: CDR1 DFQATT, CDR2 SNEGSKA (reference sequence). This CDR3 region has 14 residues. CDR3 loop: CSASKAISNTEAFF. CDR3 sequence (DNA): TGCAGTGCTAGTAAGGCAATTAGCAACACTGAAGCTTTCTTT.

This clonotype was seen only once. This chain uses TRBV5-5 with TRBJ1-1, with 7 bases that match TRBD1. V was clipped by 5 bases and J by 1 base; unmatched bases: 8. This CDR3 is 15 amino acids long. Germline lookup yields CDR1 SGHKS and CDR2 YYEKEE (reference sequence). CDR3 DNA sequence: TGTGCCAGCAGGCCGGGTCGGACAGGGAACACTGAAGCTTTCTTT. Amino acid sequence: CASRPGRTGNTEAFF.

With regard to this clonotype: Because it lacks the conserved phenylalanine or tryptophan at the end, this CDR3 is likely a read error. It is unclear where the CDR3 begins or ends on the DNA, so no DNA is shown, and the CDR3 is as TCRdb lists it. The gene calls are TRBV7-2 and TRBJ1-5; the table's D call, TRBD1, was not checked against the DNA. CDR1 and CDR2 from the germline V gene are SGHTA and FQGNSA. The CDR3 adds up to 13 amino acids, both ends counted. The CDR3 here is CASSLGGRPPKHY.

This clonotype was seen once. Germline and junction disagree at one end, which may indicate a read error. The J gene is TRBJ2-3, the V gene TRBV5-4; no clear D. Germline-derived CDR1 and CDR2 are SGHNT and YYREEE (reference sequence). This CDR3 is built from 15 residues. The DNA of the CDR3 is TGCGCCAGCAGCCAAGATACCCAGAGCACAGATACGCAGTATTTT. It codes for CASSQDTQSTDTQYF. Combining the CDR3 with reference TRBV5-4 and TRBJ2-3 gives the whole variable domain ETGVTQSPTHLIKTRGQQVTLRCSSQSGHNTVSWYQQALGQGPQFIFQYYREEENGRGNFPPRFSGLQFPNYSSELNVNALELDDSALYLCASSQDTQSTDTQYFGPGTRLTVL.

This clonotype has only a few counts. This rearrangement joins TRBV2 to TRBJ1-1; possibly TRBD1 for D (6 bases). V gave up 5 bases and J gave up 5 bases, with 15 bases separating them. The CDR3 runs 14 residues. Germline V gives CDR1 SNHLY, CDR2 FYNNEI. Here the CDR3 DNA reads TGTGCCAGCAGTTATGGGCAGGGGACGACTGAAGCTTTCTTT. It encodes CASSYGQGTTEAFF.

V and J are TRBV7-9 and TRBJ2-1; tentative D call: TRBD2 (6 bases). The end of the DNA is better explained by TRBJ2-5, so the J call may be wrong. This CDR3 spans 12 amino acids. Germline CDR1 SEHNR, CDR2 FQNEAQ (reference sequence). CDR3 nucleotide sequence: TGTGCCGGACGCGGGGCTAGGGATGCCCAGTACTTC. Protein: CAGRGARDAQYF.